A selection of T cell receptor beta chains follows, all from one sample in a study of shared T cell receptors in the human thymus. Assay: immunoSEQ multiplex PCR; the TCRdb copy retains only in-frame clones and omits some. The profile shows approximately 400,000 clones, 95% of them singletons. The sample taken for sequencing was thymocytes. The receptors here all came from a human donor. The CDR3 runs from the conserved cysteine through the conserved F or W. Each record gives: J gene, clone size, D gene, V gene, CDR3 protein, CDR3 DNA. A D gene is named only where the DNA matches it firmly. The size field is filled for only some rows; it gives once, few, many or a size class.

TRBJ1-2	NA	TRBD1	TRBV30	CAWSPTGDGYTF	TGTGCCTGGAGTCCGACAGGGGATGGCTACACCTTC
TRBJ1-3	NA	NA	TRBV25-1	CASTGRTISGNTIYF	TGTGCCAGCACCGGTCGTACTATCTCTGGAAACACCATATATTTT
TRBJ1-5	NA	NA	TRBV5-1	CASSLGGYSNQPQHF	TGCGCCAGCAGCTTGGGGGGGTATAGCAATCAGCCCCAGCATTTT
TRBJ1-2	NA	NA	TRBV6-5	CASRGGTGNYGYTF	TGTGCCAGCAGAGGTGGTACGGGAAACTATGGCTACACCTTC
TRBJ2-1	NA	NA	TRBV11-3	CASSFTGTTSRISTYNEQFF	TGTGCCAGCAGCTTCACCGGGACAACCTCCAGAATATCGACCTACAATGAGCAGTTCTTC
TRBJ2-7	NA	NA	TRBV11-2	CASSLRIVETSYEQYF	TGTGCCAGCAGCTTGCGGATCGTTGAGACATCCTACGAGCAGTACTTC
TRBJ1-1	NA	NA	TRBV15	CATSRVAPGVNTEAFF	TGTGCCACCAGCAGAGTAGCACCGGGGGTGAACACTGAAGCTTTCTTT
TRBJ1-2	NA	NA	TRBV28	CASSLITYGCRNGYTF	TGTGCCAGCAGTTTAATTACTTACGGCTGTAGGAATGGCTACACCTTC
TRBJ2-7	NA	TRBD2	TRBV2	CASRAGGPREQYF	TGTGCCAGCAGGGCGGGAGGGCCGCGTGAGCAGTACTTC
TRBJ2-7	NA	TRBD1	TRBV27	CASSPGQGTYEQYF	TGTGCCAGCAGTCCAGGACAGGGGACGTACGAGCAGTACTTC
TRBJ2-7	NA	TRBD1	TRBV28	CASSPPGQRGEQYF	TGTGCCAGCAGTCCACCGGGACAGCGTGGCGAGCAGTACTTC
TRBJ1-3	once	TRBD1	TRBV7-9	CASSPRDRGPSGNTIYF	TGTGCCAGCAGCCCCCGGGACAGGGGGCCTTCTGGAAACACCATATATTTT
TRBJ1-2	once	NA	TRBV2	CASDRSYGYTF	TGTGCCAGCGATAGGAGTTATGGCTACACCTTC